This T cell receptor beta chain came from a study of CD8+CD57+ T cells in acquired aplastic anemia. Background on the study: Sorted CD4+ and CD8+ cells yielded DNA averaging around 3.2 ug.

Worth noting for this clonotype: Its cognate antigen is unknown.

The V end was cut by 3 bases, the J end by 8 bases, with 10 bases between. Germline CDR1 and CDR2: DFQATT and SNEGSKA (reference sequence). The CDR3 is 12 amino acids. TCR beta VDJ and CDR3 profiling used genomic DNA as template. A single record per CDR3 protein comes from TCRdb applying MiXCR to the reads. Among 250,000 or so distinct CDR3 sequences listed, approximately 45% were seen once. Before being chosen for sequencing, patients had shown CD8+CD57+ cell expansion by flow cytometry. Severe acquired aplastic anemia affected all patients. Findings and caveats of the study: Overlap between patients and controls comprised roughly 30 CD8+ CDR3 sequences. CD8+ Simpson's diversity in patients was not significantly different from that in controls.

The origin of this receptor is a human donor with aplastic anemia. Sequences were obtained from sorted CD4+, CD8+, or CD8+CD57+ T cells (not recorded which) from PBMCs. V gene TRBV20-1 combines with J gene TRBJ2-2; the D gene is possibly TRBD1 (5 bases). The CDR3 reads CSASGASGELFF. The DNA of the CDR3 is TGCAGTGCTAGTGGGGCGTCGGGGGAGCTGTTTTTT.